This record covers a single T cell receptor beta chain. The target of this receptor is not known. No much larger clone exists at a distance of one base, and base qualities are not known. The CDR3 measures 15 amino acids from cysteine to phenylalanine. Of all the DNA, just the CDR3 is kept, 45 bases in frame from base 1. Unmatched junction bases come to 10, with V trimmed by 2 bases and J by 6 bases. The CDR1 and CDR2 encoded by the germline V gene (reference sequence) are GTSNPN and SVGIG. What the time point label conveys for this sample: 20 to 30 months on ibrutinib. For TCR beta library preparation, approximately 2.2 micrograms of genomic DNA were isolated from cryopreserved PBMCs. Longitudinal blood samples from CLL patients receiving ibrutinib monotherapy were subjected to high-throughput TCR beta sequencing. The patients took part in an open-label, single-center phase 2 trial of ibrutinib monotherapy.

On a MiSeq, deep resolution sequencing aimed for a depth between 1 in 1 million and 1 in 200,000 T cells, with each clonotype covered approximately 10x on average. The immunoSEQ hsTCRB Kit was used to generate TCR beta libraries. The study's own analysis went as follows. Data were analyzed with ImmunoSEQ Data Assistant and ImmunoSEQ Analyzer, with V, D and J genes assigned per IMGT definitions. Clonality, with values ranging from 0 to 1, was calculated as one minus the normalized Shannon entropy of productive rearrangement frequencies. Only overrepresented clonotypes making up at least 0.05% of the repertoire of each patient were included in the public clonotype analysis. Roughly 13 age-matched healthy donor repertoires from immuneACCESS were used as controls for clonality. In TCRdb, the immuneACCESS table is reduced to in-frame sequences with V and J assigned. These tables do not hold every clone; where another copy was compared, an unresolved V gene accounts for under half, and the others remain unexplained. V and J calls and clone size are as listed in that table; D and trimming were resolved from the DNA. Across this sample there are approximately 97,000 clones, with over 60% seen only once. Under 30% of the sample is held by the ten biggest clonotypes.

The entry originates in a study of cytotoxic CD8 clonotypes in ibrutinib-treated CLL (dated by TCRdb to about 2021). Study-wide context: The cohort had some eleven relapsed/refractory and 15 treatment-naive patients; roughly 18 were IGHV unmutated. Cryopreserved peripheral blood mononuclear cells were collected at three points: before therapy, at response, and at either sustained remission or disease progression. Longitudinal samples were available for 26 of the 86 trial participants. Every remission and progressive disease sample was obtained while ibrutinib was still being received by the patients. The response samples were drawn at a median of 12 months into treatment, with a range of about 6 to 40 months. Samples averaged approximately 260,000 productive templates and 80,000 to 100,000 productive rearrangements. Partial responses were observed in roughly 24 patients and complete responses in 2; after a median follow-up of roughly 62 months, remission was maintained in roughly 14 patients and progression was observed in approximately 12.

On the study overall, not on this receptor specifically: Clonality rose at ibrutinib response, remained stable during sustained remission, and dropped back toward baseline at progression. Sampling times were not matched between sustained-remission and progressing patients, and lymph node repertoires were not studied. Baseline clonality was found to be higher than that of age-matched healthy donors and was strongly correlated with circulating CD8+ T-cell counts. Public clonotypes were rare and either shrank or stayed stable during treatment, and the rise in clonality at ibrutinib response reflected expansion of private clonotypes.

The receptor was isolated from a human donor with chronic lymphocytic leukemia. This material consisted of PBMCs, taken after 24 months of ibrutinib treatment. The chain is assembled from TRBV30 and TRBJ2-7; 10 bases in between match TRBD1. At the DNA level, the sequence is TGTGCCTGGAGTATATGGGGGACAGGGGCCTCCGAGCAGTACTTC. This translates into CAWSIWGTGASEQYF.